Each of the 29 T cell receptor beta chains below was sequenced from the same sample in a study of early T cells in non-severe SARS-CoV-2 infection (dated by TCRdb to 2020 to 2022). Libraries were built with 5' RACE. These reads were obtained on a NextSeq 500. In TCRdb, the public reads were trimmed at Q25 with fastp and aligned with MiXCR, with productive beta chains retained. Here each entry gathers all rows of one CDR3 protein and keeps the most common genes and DNA. The sample table lists about 71,000 distinct CDR3 sequences, around 12% of them with a count of one. The ten most abundant clones make up less than 3.5% of the sample. This sample comprised whole blood, obtained at baseline. The receptors here all came from an adult who was a healthcare worker with PCR-confirmed SARS-CoV-2 infection or an uninfected control (not recorded which).

Only a few counts were recorded for this clonotype. The chain employs TRBV6-5 and TRBJ2-3; perhaps TRBD2 as D (6 bases). This CDR3 is 16 amino acids long. Germline values: CDR1 MNHEY, CDR2 SVGAGI. Deletions cut 6 bases from V and 2 bases from J, with 18 bases between. The chain's CDR3 is CASRPSSAGSTDTQYF. In DNA form, the CDR3 reads TGTGCCAGCAGACCCTCTTCCGCGGGGTCCACAGATACGCAGTATTTT.

In this sample, this clonotype turned up many times. The chain uses TRBV28 and TRBJ2-7; 8 bases line up with TRBD1. V dropped 5 bases and J dropped 3; count of bases not matched to a gene: 6. Looked up from germline, CDR1 is MDHEN and CDR2 is SYDVKM. The CDR3 totals 14 residues. The CDR3 DNA reads as TGTGCCAGCAGTCCTAAGGACAGGGACTACGAGCAGTACTTC. This translates into CASSPKDRDYEQYF.

This clonotype occurred a few times. This chain connects TRBV5-1 to TRBJ2-5; D ambiguous. Per germline, CDR1 SGHRS and CDR2 YFSETQ. The V end was cut by 5 bases, the J end by 5 bases, with 13 bases between. This CDR3 has 13 amino acids. CDR3 DNA sequence: TGCGCCAGCAGAATGGAAGGGATCGAGACCCAGTACTTC. Its translation is CASRMEGIETQYF.

V is TRBV11-2 and J is TRBJ2-7, with D perhaps matching TRBD1 (6 bases). The germline gives CDR1 SGHAT, CDR2 FQNNGV. The V end lost 2 bases, the J end lost 1 base, and 12 bases lay between the germline ends. This CDR3 is 15 amino acids long. CDR3 in DNA: TGTGCCAGCAGCTTAAACAGTCAGGGGTCCTACGAGCAGTACTTC. It encodes CASSLNSQGSYEQYF.

The rearrangement links TRBV29-1 to TRBJ2-1; TRBD2 matches at 7 bases. The CDR3 totals 12 residues. Germline loops: CDR1 SQVTM, CDR2 ANQGSEA. After removal of 4 bases from V and 4 bases from J, the junction contained 1 base not matched to a gene. CDR3 residues: CSVVGGYNEQFF. In nucleotides, the CDR3 is TGCAGCGTTGTGGGAGGGTACAATGAGCAGTTCTTC.

This clonotype was counted between two and nine times. This chain links TRBV5-4 with TRBJ2-7; TRBD2 aligns across 10 bases. The CDR3 totals 14 residues. The J segment lost 7 bases and the V segment lost 1 base, leaving 5 bases of the junction unmatched. Germline assignment: CDR1 SGHNT and CDR2 YYREEE (reference sequence). This chain's CDR3 is CASSLNSGGIEQYF. DNA for the CDR3: TGTGCCAGCAGCTTGAATAGCGGGGGGATTGAGCAGTACTTC.

There are a few counts of this clonotype. The V gene is TRBV5-1, the J gene TRBJ2-5; the D gene is possibly TRBD1 (6 bases). Per the germline V gene, CDR1 is SGHRS and CDR2 is YFSETQ. V lost 3 bases and J 0 bases, leaving 9 bases between the germline ends. There are 14 residues in the CDR3. The CDR3 region is CASSSGHYQETQYF. DNA of the CDR3: TGCGCCAGCAGCTCGGGACATTACCAAGAGACCCAGTACTTC.

This clonotype was recorded many times. The chain combines TRBV20-1 with TRBJ1-4, with 7 bases aligning to TRBD1. V gave up 6 bases and J gave up 0 bases; unmatched junction bases: 1. CDR1 and CDR2 (germline): DFQATT, SNEGSKA (reference sequence). The CDR3 has 13 amino acids. The chain's CDR3 is CSAQGATNEKLFF. The CDR3 coding sequence is TGCAGTGCCCAGGGGGCAACTAATGAAAAACTGTTTTTT.

The V and J genes are TRBV27 and TRBJ2-2; D remains ambiguous. V was cut by 2 bases and J by 6 bases, with 16 bases left in between. The V gene's germline CDR1 is MNHEY and CDR2 SMNVEV (reference sequence). The CDR3 loop spans 16 amino acids. The CDR3 region has the DNA TGTGCCAGCAGTTTAACAATTTATCCCCCCGCCGGGGAGCTGTTTTTT. It encodes CASSLTIYPPAGELFF.

This chain links TRBV7-9 with TRBJ2-7; D possibly matches TRBD1 or TRBD2 (5 bases each). The CDR3 consists of 14 residues. Germline V gene data show CDR1 as SEHNR and CDR2 as FQNEAQ (reference sequence). Trimming removed 2 bases from V and 6 bases from J, with 14 bases in between. DNA for the CDR3: TGTGCCAGCAGCTTACCGGCAGGGAGTAGCGAGCAGTACTTC. As protein: CASSLPAGSSEQYF. The full variable domain, completed using reference TRBV7-9 and TRBJ2-7, is DTGVSQNPRHKITKRGQNVTFRCDPISEHNRLYWYRQTLGQGPEFLTYFQNEAQLEKSRLLSDRFSAERPKGSFSTLEIQRTEQGDSAMYLCASSLPAGSSEQYFGPGTRLTVT.

The gene calls are TRBV29-1 and TRBJ2-3, with 10 bases fitting TRBD2. Germline V gene lookup returns CDR1 SQVTM and CDR2 ANQGSEA. The CDR3 is made up of 16 amino acids. The V segment lost 7 bases and the J segment 5 bases; nucleotides outside the gene matches: 15. The CDR3 sequence: CSAGASLAGAGDTQYF. The CDR3 DNA reads as TGCAGCGCGGGGGCTTCTCTAGCGGGGGCCGGAGATACGCAGTATTTT.

This clonotype was seen only a few times. The chain combines TRBV7-2 with TRBJ1-1; D perhaps matches TRBD1 (6 bases). Germline values: CDR1 SGHTA, CDR2 FQGNSA. Trimming stripped 3 bases from V and 8 bases from J, with 10 bases between. The length of the CDR3 is 12 residues. Here the CDR3 reads CASSFFDREAFF. As DNA, the CDR3 is TGTGCCAGCAGCTTTTTTGACAGGGAAGCTTTCTTT.

V usage is TRBV29-1 and J usage is TRBJ2-7; 7 nucleotides line up with TRBD1. Germline-derived CDR1 and CDR2 are SQVTM and ANQGSEA. Unmatched junction bases numbered 8, after V lost 7 bases and J lost 2 bases. The CDR3 consists of 13 residues. The CDR3 coding sequence is TGCAGCGCGCTCCGGGACAGCCCCTACGAGCAGTACTTC. It codes for CSALRDSPYEQYF.

A few counts support this clonotype. This rearrangement joins TRBV11-2 to TRBJ2-3, with a tentative D call TRBD2 (6 bases). The CDR3 is made up of 15 amino acids. Germline CDR1 reads SGHAT; CDR2 reads FQNNGV. V lost 5 bases to trimming and J lost 12 bases, with 24 bases between them. The CDR3 coding sequence is TGTGCCAGCAGCCCCTGGACTAAACTTCTTTCATTTCAGTATTTT. Its translation is CASSPWTKLLSFQYF.

The sample holds a few counts of this clonotype. The chain couples TRBV5-5 to TRBJ2-1; D unclear. Trimming took off 7 bases at V and 3 bases at J, with 5 bases between the two ends. The CDR3 spans 11 residues. CDR1 is SGHKS, CDR2 YYEKEE, per germline (reference sequence). The CDR3 sequence: CASANYNEQFF. The CDR3 DNA is TGTGCCAGCGCCAACTACAATGAGCAGTTCTTC.

The gene calls are TRBV20-1 and TRBJ1-5, with unresolved D. This CDR3 is 16 amino acids long. Looked up from germline, CDR1 is DFQATT and CDR2 is SNEGSKA (reference sequence). The V end lost 1 base, the J end lost 0 bases, and 13 bases lay between the germline ends. The CDR3 DNA reads TGCAGTGCTAGAGCGGCAGGAGTATCTAGCAATCAGCCCCAGCATTTT. Translated: CSARAAGVSSNQPQHF.

This chain connects TRBV7-2 to TRBJ1-3; TRBD1 agrees at 8 bases. The germline V gene has CDR1 SGHTA and CDR2 FQGNSA. Losses at the gene ends were 10 bases for V and 0 bases for J; bases not matched to a gene: 5. This CDR3 is built from 14 residues. CDR3 DNA sequence: TGTGCCACCAAACAGGGGGGCTCTGGAAACACCATATATTTT. Protein: CATKQGGSGNTIYF.

This sequence joins TRBV2 and TRBJ2-3; 13 nucleotides agree with TRBD2. Germline V gene data show CDR1 as SNHLY and CDR2 as FYNNEI. V was pared by 8 bases and J by 0 bases, with 11 bases of the junction left unmatched. The CDR3 covers 18 residues. The CDR3 nucleotides read TGTGCCAGCCCTGATCCGGGACTAGCGGGGCATAGCACAGATACGCAGTATTTT. As protein: CASPDPGLAGHSTDTQYF. The full variable domain, in which reference TRBV2 and TRBJ2-3 provide the parts outside the CDR3, is EPEVTQTPSHQVTQMGQEVILRCVPISNHLYFYWYRQILGQKVEFLVSFYNNEISEKSEIFDDQFSVERPDGSNFTLKIRSTKLEDSAMYFCASPDPGLAGHSTDTQYFGPGTRLTVL.

The gene calls are TRBV6-5 and TRBJ1-1; TRBD1 is a possible D gene (5 bases). This CDR3 region has 16 residues. Trimming stripped 6 bases from V and 0 bases from J, with 17 bases between. Germline loops: CDR1 MNHEY, CDR2 SVGAGI. In nucleotides, the CDR3 is TGTGCCAGCAGGTCCCTCGGGGCCGTCCTGAACACTGAAGCTTTCTTT. This codes for CASRSLGAVLNTEAFF.

The chain has TRBV7-8 and TRBJ2-7; weak D call: TRBD2 (6 bases). Germline CDR1 SGHVS, CDR2 FQNEAQ. Trimming stripped 3 bases from V and 3 bases from J, with 12 bases between. CDR3 length equals 14 residues. CDR3 sequence (DNA): TGTGCCAGCAGCTTTTCCCCGACTAGCTACGAGCAGTACTTC. It encodes CASSFSPTSYEQYF.

Comments on this clonotype: A much larger clone lies a single base off, so this may be a read error. The conserved phenylalanine or tryptophan normally closing the CDR3 is absent here, so this likely arose from a read error. V is TRBV12-3 or TRBV12-4 and J is TRBJ2-1, with 9 bases identical to TRBD1. The CDR3 has 17 residues. Germline trimming cut 5 bases from V and 5 bases from J; bases unmatched to any gene: 13. CDR3 DNA sequence: TGTGCCAGCAGTGGTAAGACCGGGACAGGGTTGGACAATGAGCAGTTCCTC. Its translation: CASSGKTGTGLDNEQFL.

In its sample, this clonotype was seen many times. The chain combines TRBV18 with TRBJ1-1, with 7 bases fitting TRBD1. The CDR3 has 15 amino acids. After removal of 0 bases from V and 1 base from J, the junction contained 2 bases not matched to a gene. CDR1 and CDR2 from the germline V gene are KGHSH and LQKENI. The CDR3 spells CASSPPGQRNTEAFF. DNA for the CDR3: TGTGCCAGCTCACCACCGGGACAGCGGAACACTGAAGCTTTCTTT.

This clonotype was picked up a small number of times. The chain employs TRBV29-1 and TRBJ1-4; 8 bases are shared with TRBD1. After removal of 7 bases from V and 5 bases from J, the junction contained 21 bases not matched to a gene. The CDR3 extends over 18 amino acids. Germline V gene sequence: CDR1 SQVTM, CDR2 ANQGSEA. CDR3 coding DNA: TGCAGCGCCGCGGGGGACAGGACAGCCTTGAGGCAGAATGAAAAACTGTTTTTT. Residues: CSAAGDRTALRQNEKLFF. The variable domain in full, completed from reference TRBV29-1 and TRBJ1-4, reads SAVISQKPSRDICQRGTSLTIQCQVDSQVTMMFWYRQQPGQSLTLIATANQGSEATYESGFVIDKFPISRPNLTFSTLTVSNMSPEDSSIYLCSAAGDRTALRQNEKLFFGSGTQLSVL.

The rearrangement links TRBV7-2 to TRBJ2-5; no definite D call. Between the trimmed V and J ends, which lost 1 base and 7 bases, there was a span of 13 bases. The CDR3 has 14 amino acids. From germline, CDR1 is SGHTA and CDR2 FQGNSA. The CDR3 spells CASSLEPRVGTQYF. The CDR3 nucleotides are TGTGCCAGCAGCTTAGAGCCCCGCGTGGGGACCCAGTACTTC.

This clonotype was detected a few times. The chain carries TRBV28 and TRBJ2-2; TRBD1 matches at 7 bases. CDR1 MDHEN and CDR2 SYDVKM come from the germline V gene. V shed 2 bases, J shed 4 bases, and the junction held 1 base outside the gene matches. This CDR3 comprises 14 residues. The CDR3 DNA reads TGTGCCAGCAGTTTAGCAGGGGGCACCGGGGAGCTGTTTTTT. Amino acids: CASSLAGGTGELFF.

This clonotype was seen repeatedly, ten times or more. The V gene is TRBV5-1, the J gene TRBJ2-1; no clear D. V gave up 0 bases and J gave up 0 bases, with 7 bases separating them. CDR3 length equals 15 residues. CDR1 SGHRS and CDR2 YFSETQ come from the germline V gene. The CDR3 sequence is CASSLEASSYNEQFF. The CDR3 nucleotides read TGCGCCAGCAGCTTGGAAGCTAGCTCCTACAATGAGCAGTTCTTC.

The J gene is TRBJ1-2, the V gene TRBV12-3 or TRBV12-4; D not certain. CDR3 size: 13 residues. V dropped 8 bases and J dropped 4 bases, with 14 bases sitting between them. The CDR3 nucleotides are TGTGCCAGCGTGGGCAGTCGGTCCTATGGCTACACCTTC. Protein sequence: CASVGSRSYGYTF.

This CDR3 reads CASVRGLGNQPQHF. In DNA, the CDR3 is TGTGCCAGCGTCAGGGGACTGGGCAATCAGCCCCAGCATTTT. The rearrangement uses TRBV2 and TRBJ1-5; perhaps TRBD1 as D (6 bases). CDR1 is SNHLY, CDR2 FYNNEI, per germline. The CDR3 loop spans 14 amino acids. V was trimmed by 8 bases and J by 2 bases, leaving 13 bases between them.

This clonotype was observed a handful of times. V is TRBV6-6 and J is TRBJ1-3; a possible D gene is TRBD1 (6 bases). Germline V lookup: CDR1 MNHNY, CDR2 SVGAGI (reference sequence). The CDR3 contains 16 residues. Trimming cost V 0 bases and J 2 bases, with 11 bases left between them. The CDR3 DNA follows: TGTGCCAGCAGTTACTCGGGGTCAGGGGCTGGAAACACCATATATTTT. It translates to CASSYSGSGAGNTIYF.